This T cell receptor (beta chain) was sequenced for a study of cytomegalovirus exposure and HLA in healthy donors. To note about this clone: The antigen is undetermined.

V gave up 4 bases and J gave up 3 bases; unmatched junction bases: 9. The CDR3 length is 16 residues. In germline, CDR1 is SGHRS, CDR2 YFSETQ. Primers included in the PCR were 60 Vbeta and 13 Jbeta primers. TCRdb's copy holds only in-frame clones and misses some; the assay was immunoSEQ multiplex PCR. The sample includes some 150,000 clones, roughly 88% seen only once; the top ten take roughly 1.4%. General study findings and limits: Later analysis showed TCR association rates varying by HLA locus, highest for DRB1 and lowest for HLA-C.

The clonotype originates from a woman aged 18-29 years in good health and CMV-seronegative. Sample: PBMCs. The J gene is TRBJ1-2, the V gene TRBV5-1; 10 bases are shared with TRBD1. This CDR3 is CASSPGQGGTDYGYTF. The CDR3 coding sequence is TGCGCCAGCAGCCCCGGACAGGGGGGGACTGACTATGGCTACACCTTC.